Listed below are T cell receptor beta chains from one sample, sequenced in a study of blood T cells in healthy people across ages. TCRdb called the 5' RACE reads again in MiXCR, with one record for every CDR3 protein. Altogether about 570,000 distinct CDR3 sequences are present, 25% to 30% being singletons, with the ten largest covering approximately 18%. Input material: blood. Every receptor here comes from a woman in her 70s in good health. Both conserved end residues are part of each CDR3. D genes are given only for firm matches. Clone size is given for some rows only: seen once, a few or many times, or a class if the clone is expanded.

j_gene: TRBJ1-4
v_gene: TRBV3-1
d_gene: TRBD1
abundance: NA
CDR3aa: CASSLPAGGGEKLFF

j_gene: TRBJ1-2
v_gene: TRBV12-5
d_gene: NA
abundance: NA
CDR3aa: CASGLSGSGGYTF

j_gene: TRBJ1-2
v_gene: TRBV20-1
d_gene: NA
abundance: once
CDR3aa: CSARVARANYGYTF

j_gene: TRBJ1-2
v_gene: TRBV20-1
d_gene: TRBD1
abundance: NA
CDR3aa: CSAINRTGRGYGYTF

j_gene: TRBJ1-1
v_gene: TRBV7-2
d_gene: NA
abundance: few
CDR3aa: CASSLALQGQNTEAFF

j_gene: TRBJ2-3
v_gene: TRBV20-1
d_gene: NA
abundance: few
CDR3aa: CSARGSGGTDTQYF

j_gene: TRBJ1-1
v_gene: TRBV7-2
d_gene: NA
abundance: NA
CDR3aa: CASSLVTGTFEAFF

j_gene: TRBJ2-5
v_gene: TRBV7-2
d_gene: TRBD1
abundance: NA
CDR3aa: CASSSGQVETQYF

j_gene: TRBJ1-2
v_gene: TRBV5-1
d_gene: NA
abundance: few
CDR3aa: CASSWGPGGYTF

j_gene: TRBJ1-6
v_gene: TRBV2
d_gene: NA
abundance: NA
CDR3aa: CASRRDFNSPLHF

j_gene: TRBJ2-7
v_gene: TRBV5-1
d_gene: TRBD1
abundance: NA
CDR3aa: CASSPTPTGQGEQYF

j_gene: TRBJ1-1
v_gene: TRBV6-1
d_gene: NA
abundance: NA
CDR3aa: CASSEAGIKNTEAFF

j_gene: TRBJ2-4
v_gene: TRBV28
d_gene: TRBD2
abundance: NA
CDR3aa: CASRLAGGPLYF

j_gene: TRBJ1-6
v_gene: TRBV6-5
d_gene: TRBD1
abundance: few
CDR3aa: CASSFKGTGGSPLHF

j_gene: TRBJ2-5
v_gene: TRBV4-3
d_gene: NA
abundance: NA
CDR3aa: CASSHGQRLRGETQYF

j_gene: TRBJ2-1
v_gene: TRBV3-1
d_gene: NA
abundance: few
CDR3aa: CASSQAMGWEQFF

j_gene: TRBJ2-2
v_gene: TRBV30
d_gene: NA
abundance: NA
CDR3aa: CAWSQGITGELFF

j_gene: TRBJ2-6
v_gene: TRBV12-3/TRBV12-4
d_gene: NA
abundance: NA
CDR3aa: CASSLVYGSSGANVLTF

j_gene: TRBJ2-2
v_gene: TRBV7-9
d_gene: TRBD2
abundance: NA
CDR3aa: CASSLVSLAAGELFF

j_gene: TRBJ2-1
v_gene: TRBV5-1
d_gene: TRBD2
abundance: few
CDR3aa: CASSLVTSGYNEQFF

j_gene: TRBJ1-1
v_gene: TRBV29-1
d_gene: NA
abundance: NA
CDR3aa: CSVGRRNTEAFF

j_gene: TRBJ1-4
v_gene: TRBV7-2
d_gene: TRBD1
abundance: NA
CDR3aa: CASSLAPGQINEKLFF